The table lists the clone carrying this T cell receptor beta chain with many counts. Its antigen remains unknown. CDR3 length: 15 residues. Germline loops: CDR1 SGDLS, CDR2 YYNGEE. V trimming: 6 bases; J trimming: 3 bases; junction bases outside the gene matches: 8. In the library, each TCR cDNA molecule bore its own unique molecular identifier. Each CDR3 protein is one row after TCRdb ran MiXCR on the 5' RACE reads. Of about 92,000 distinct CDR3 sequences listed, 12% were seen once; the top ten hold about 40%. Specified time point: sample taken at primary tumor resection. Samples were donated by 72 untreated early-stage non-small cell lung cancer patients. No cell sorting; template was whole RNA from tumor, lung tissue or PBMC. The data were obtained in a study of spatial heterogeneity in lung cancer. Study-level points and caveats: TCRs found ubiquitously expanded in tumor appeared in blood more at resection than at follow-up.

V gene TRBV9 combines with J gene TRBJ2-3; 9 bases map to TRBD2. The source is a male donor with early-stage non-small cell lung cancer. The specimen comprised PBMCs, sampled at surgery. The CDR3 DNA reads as TGTGCCAGCACCTTAGCGGGGGTTCCAACAGATACGCAGTATTTT. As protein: CASTLAGVPTDTQYF.